This TCR beta chain was sequenced for a study of vaccination and CD4 T cells after COVID-19. On the study more broadly: Testing by nasal swab PCR showed convalescent patients to be SARS-CoV-2 positive; nine were mild and one was severe. Researchers treated cells with overlapping spike peptides taken from SARS-CoV-2, HCoV-NL63, HCoV-OC43 and HCoV-229E. A median of approximately 96 days (range 35 to 161) separated diagnosis from post-COVID sampling.

With the Oncomine TCR Beta short-read assay, DNA from cultured CD4+ T cells was sequenced. TCRdb re-called the PCR reads with MiXCR, one entry per CDR3 protein. Here the sample spans fewer than 4,500 distinct CDR3 sequences, 21% being singletons. The germline V and J ends were trimmed by 0 bases and 5 bases, with 7 bases remaining between them. Per the germline V gene, CDR1 is GTSNPN and CDR2 is SVGIG (reference sequence). This CDR3 has 12 amino acids. For this clonotype: Its antigen is unidentified.

Treatment given: roughly 11-day PBMC culture with coronavirus spike peptide pools or control peptides (ViraFEST assay). The sequence was collected from a human donor who had recovered from COVID-19. The source material was CD4+ T cells from blood, cultured in vitro. This sequence joins TRBV30 and TRBJ1-2; no reliable D call. The CDR3 nucleotides are TGTGCCTGGAGTGTAGCCGGATATGGCTACACCTTC. The encoded protein is CAWSVAGYGYTF.